This T cell receptor beta chain originates from a study of follicular helper T cells after annual influenza vaccination. The overall study: Days 0, 7 and 28 post-vaccination were the blood draw times. For some subjects, blood spans the 2013-2014, 2014-2015 and 2015-2016 annual vaccinations.

Some clones are missing from TCRdb's copy, which holds only in-frame ones; the method was immunoSEQ multiplex PCR. The profile shows thousands of clones, approximately 82% of them singletons. The germline CDR1 and CDR2 sequences are LGHNA and YNFKEQ. The V end lost 0 bases, the J end lost 2 bases, and 16 bases lay between the germline ends. CDR3 size: 17 residues. Time point: 2014-2015 season, 7 days after vaccination. Blood volume per time point ranged from about 35 to 110 mL. The receptor comes from an adult who received the influenza vaccine. The specimen was CXCR5+ CD38- circulating T follicular helper cells from blood, collected 7 days after influenza vaccination. The sample's subset: circulating Tfh, non-naive CD4+CXCR5+PD-1+ (ICOS+CD38+ or ICOS-CD38-). The V gene is TRBV4-2, the J gene TRBJ1-2; tentatively, D is TRBD1 (6 bases). The CDR3 loop is CASSQDKGDIGNYGYTF. As DNA, the CDR3 is TGTGCCAGCAGCCAAGATAAGGGGGACATCGGGAACTATGGCTACACCTTC.